This entry is about one TCR beta chain. Its antigen is still unknown. These data are taken from a study of T cell repertoires in cytomegalovirus infection. Turning to the study itself: Evidence of both CMV infection and a matching HLA type came from public TCR beta signatures.

Overall study results and limits: Ex vivo responses were dominated by HLA-C-restricted CMV-specific TCR beta clonotypes. The cumulative frequency of public TCR beta families distinguished individuals who carried CMV together with the relevant HLA.

CDR3 length: 17 residues. The V gene's germline CDR1 is MGHDK and CDR2 SYGVNS. V lost 2 bases to trimming and J lost 6 bases, with 22 bases between them. TCRdb re-called the reads with MiXCR, one entry per CDR3 protein. The table has some 450,000 distinct CDR3 sequences, approximately 30% seen once; the top ten hold about 13%. This sequence originates from a human donor in good health (CMV status not recorded). Some clones in this sample may be carry-over from other donors' samples. The rearrangement joins TRBV25-1 to TRBJ1-1; TRBD1 might be the D (6 bases). Material: PBMCs. The CDR3 DNA reads TGTGCCAGCAGTGAAAGTACCGAACGGAGGGGGGTATCTGAAGCTTTCTTT. Its translation: CASSESTERRGVSEAFF.